What follows are 22 T cell receptor beta chains derived from one specimen sequenced in a study of cytomegalovirus exposure and HLA in healthy donors. PCR used 60 Vbeta primers and 13 Jbeta primers. Using immunoSEQ multiplex PCR, the repertoire was profiled, and TCRdb retains in-frame clones only, with some absent. The sample has more than 100,000 clones; 75% to 90% are singletons. What was sequenced was PBMCs. The receptors shown here come from a woman in her forties or fifties in good health and CMV-seropositive.

The chain joins TRBV9 to TRBJ2-6, with TRBD1 matching 9 bases. With 0 bases clipped from V and 4 bases from J, the junction kept 8 bases outside the gene matches. From germline, CDR1 is SGDLS and CDR2 YYNGEE. This CDR3 is built from 18 residues. The chain's CDR3 is CASSVGRDRAPGANVLTF. In DNA form, the CDR3 reads TGTGCCAGCAGCGTAGGCCGGGACAGGGCACCCGGGGCCAACGTCCTGACTTTC.

The chain carries TRBV5-1 and TRBJ2-3, with 11 bases fitting TRBD2. The CDR3 consists of 17 residues. Germline CDR1 SGHRS, CDR2 YFSETQ. The J segment lost 1 base and the V segment lost 4 bases, leaving 8 bases of the junction unmatched. The chain's CDR3 is CASSPTSGRRGTDTQYF. The CDR3, as DNA: TGCGCCAGCAGCCCTACTAGCGGGAGACGCGGCACAGATACGCAGTATTTT.

As to this clone: One end of the junction varies from germline; a read error may be responsible. This chain uses TRBV18 with TRBJ2-7; TRBD1 might be the D (6 bases). Germline V gives CDR1 KGHSH, CDR2 LQKENI. The CDR3 covers 15 residues. CDR3 sequence: CASLPSLDSTYEQYF. The CDR3 DNA is TGTGCCAGCTTACCAAGTCTGGACAGCACCTACGAGCAGTACTTC. Full variable domain (remainder filled in from reference TRBV18 and TRBJ2-7): NAGVMQNPRHLVRRRGQEARLRCSPMKGHSHVYWYRQLPEEGLKFMVYLQKENIIDESGMPKERFSAEFPKEGPSILRIQQVVRGDSAAYFCASLPSLDSTYEQYFGPGTRLTVT.

The J gene is TRBJ2-1, the V gene TRBV7-9; D is undetermined. Between the trimmed V and J ends, which lost 5 bases and 6 bases, there was a span of 17 bases. The CDR3 totals 15 residues. Germline loops: CDR1 SEHNR, CDR2 FQNEAQ (reference sequence). This CDR3 reads CASSGRGSAFNEQFF. The CDR3 bases are TGTGCCAGCAGCGGTAGAGGCTCTGCGTTCAATGAGCAGTTCTTC. The full variable domain, rest sourced from reference TRBV7-9 and TRBJ2-1, is DTGVSQNPRHKITKRGQNVTFRCDPISEHNRLYWYRQTLGQGPEFLTYFQNEAQLEKSRLLSDRFSAERPKGSFSTLEIQRTEQGDSAMYLCASSGRGSAFNEQFFGPGTRLTVL.

V gene TRBV10-3 combines with J gene TRBJ2-3; the match to TRBD2 covers 9 bases. The CDR3 is 14 residues long. Per germline, CDR1 ENHRY and CDR2 SYGVKD. The V segment lost 11 bases and the J segment 2 bases; nucleotides outside the gene matches: 8. As DNA, the CDR3 is TGTGCCGTCTTAGCGGGAGTCTCCACAGATACGCAGTATTTT. Translated, it gives CAVLAGVSTDTQYF.

The chain links TRBV7-6 to TRBJ2-2; D perhaps matches TRBD2 (6 bases). Trimming left V 2 bases short and J 5 bases short, with 12 bases between. This CDR3 region has 15 residues. Germline V gene sequence: CDR1 SGHVS, CDR2 FNYEAQ. CDR3 in DNA: TGTGCCAGCAGCTTATCGTCCGGGAGAACCGGGGAGCTGTTTTTT. Translated, it gives CASSLSSGRTGELFF.

The table lists this clone with a few counts. The chain employs TRBV5-6 and TRBJ1-1; D is ambiguous. Trimming shortened V by 4 bases and J by 5 bases, and 12 bases separated the two germline ends. The CDR3 totals 13 residues. Germline-derived CDR1 and CDR2 are SGHDT and YYEEEE. The CDR3 DNA follows: TGTGCCAGCAGCCTGTCGGTTTGGACTGAAGCTTTCTTT. This codes for CASSLSVWTEAFF.

This clone was counted only a few times. V is TRBV30 and J is TRBJ1-6, with 7 positions matching TRBD1. The ends lost 5 bases at V and 8 bases at J; junction bases unmatched: 9. Looked up from germline, CDR1 is GTSNPN and CDR2 is SVGIG (reference sequence). The CDR3 is made up of 14 amino acids. This CDR3 reads CAWHQGTAYSPLHF. DNA for the CDR3: TGTGCCTGGCACCAGGGGACAGCTTATTCACCCCTCCACTTT.

The chain links TRBV9 to TRBJ2-7; 7 nucleotides agree with TRBD2. Germline CDR1 and CDR2: SGDLS and YYNGEE. V was clipped by 0 bases and J by 1 base; unmatched bases: 7. CDR3 length equals 16 residues. The CDR3 DNA is TGTGCCAGCAGCGTAGCACCCAAAGCGGGATCCTACGAGCAGTACTTC. Protein sequence: CASSVAPKAGSYEQYF.

The table lists this clone with a count of one. V gene TRBV7-9 combines with J gene TRBJ1-3; the match to TRBD1 covers 7 bases. Germline-derived CDR1 and CDR2 are SEHNR and FQNEAQ (reference sequence). The CDR3 runs to 16 residues. Trimming at V came to 5 bases and at J to 8 bases, leaving 15 bases not matched to a gene. This CDR3 reads CASSIRQGVLPDTIYF. The CDR3 coding sequence is TGTGCCAGCAGCATAAGGCAGGGGGTTCTACCGGACACCATATATTTT.

This chain uses TRBV6-6 with TRBJ1-1, with D possibly TRBD1 on 5 matching bases. CDR1 and CDR2 from the germline V gene are MNHNY and SVGAGI (reference sequence). This CDR3 has 16 residues. V was pared by 2 bases and J by 0 bases, with 13 bases between. As DNA, the CDR3 is TGTGCCAGCAGTTACCCTCGGGGACTCATGAACACTGAAGCTTTCTTT. Amino acids: CASSYPRGLMNTEAFF.

The chain joins TRBV7-9 to TRBJ1-2; D perhaps matches TRBD1 (6 bases). V shed 5 bases and J shed 3 bases, with 10 bases lying between them. This CDR3 contains 13 residues. Germline CDR1 SEHNR, CDR2 FQNEAQ (reference sequence). CDR3 sequence: CASSVQGDYGYTF. CDR3 in DNA: TGTGCCAGCAGCGTACAGGGAGACTATGGCTACACCTTC.

This chain uses TRBV18 with TRBJ2-7, with 7 bases lining up with TRBD1. CDR3 size: 15 residues. Germline CDR1 and CDR2: KGHSH and LQKENI. V was pared by 2 bases and J by 2 bases, with 6 bases of the junction left unmatched. DNA of the CDR3: TGTGCCAGCTCACCAGGGCCGGGACAGACCTACGAGCAGTACTTC. Amino acids: CASSPGPGQTYEQYF.

The V call is TRBV9, the J call TRBJ1-4; TRBD1 matches at 10 bases. J gave up 8 bases and V 7 bases, and 8 bases lay outside the gene matches. This CDR3 is built from 14 residues. Germline V gene data show CDR1 as SGDLS and CDR2 as YYNGEE. The CDR3, as DNA: TGTGCCAGCCGTTCAGGGACAGGGGACGAAAAACTGTTTTTT. Translating it yields CASRSGTGDEKLFF.

The rearrangement links TRBV28 to TRBJ1-2, with 9 bases lining up with TRBD1. Germline V gives CDR1 MDHEN, CDR2 SYDVKM. This CDR3 is 21 amino acids long. The V and J ends lost 4 bases and 3 bases, in that order; junction bases with no gene match: 24. The CDR3 bases are TGTGCCAGCAGTTCGCCGAAACCTCCGGGACAGGGCTTGAGGTGGGACTATGGCTACACCTTC. Amino acids: CASSSPKPPGQGLRWDYGYTF.

A few counts support this clone. The J gene is TRBJ2-5, the V gene TRBV28, with D maybe TRBD1 (5 bases). Per germline, CDR1 MDHEN and CDR2 SYDVKM. This CDR3 comprises 13 residues. V lost 5 bases to trimming and J lost 5 bases, with 12 bases between them. CDR3 in DNA: TGTGCCAGCAGTAATACAGGTCACGAGACCCAGTACTTC. Translating it yields CASSNTGHETQYF.

The chain recombines TRBV9 with TRBJ1-2; D not resolved. CDR1 and CDR2 from the germline V gene are SGDLS and YYNGEE. This CDR3 is built from 17 residues. The V gene lost 0 bases and the J gene lost 6 bases, with 21 bases spanning the gap. As DNA, the CDR3 is TGTGCCAGCAGCGTAGGAACTTCCCTATCCCGGGAAAATGGCTACACCTTC. Protein sequence: CASSVGTSLSRENGYTF.

This clone was observed once. The chain has TRBV9 and TRBJ1-1; D remains unclear. This CDR3 spans 15 amino acids. Trimming shortened V by 4 bases and J by 4 bases, and 17 bases separated the two germline ends. Germline values: CDR1 SGDLS, CDR2 YYNGEE. The CDR3 DNA reads as TGTGCCAGCAGCTCAGGACCCAACGCGGGCACTGAAGCTTTCTTT. This gives the protein CASSSGPNAGTEAFF.

The V and J genes are TRBV13 and TRBJ1-1; D ambiguous. Germline CDR1 reads PRHDT; CDR2 reads FYEKMQ (reference sequence). V lost 5 bases and J lost 4, with 11 bases in between. The CDR3 is made up of 13 amino acids. The CDR3 DNA reads TGTGCCAGCAGCCCGACTGGCCTCACTGAAGCTTTCTTT. It is translated as CASSPTGLTEAFF.

V gene TRBV18 combines with J gene TRBJ1-1; D is unresolved. Germline V gene sequence: CDR1 KGHSH, CDR2 LQKENI. V dropped 2 bases and J dropped 1 base, with 5 bases sitting between them. The CDR3 totals 13 residues. The DNA of the CDR3 is TGTGCCAGCTCACCAATTAAGAACACTGAAGCTTTCTTT. Its protein is CASSPIKNTEAFF.

V and J are TRBV19 and TRBJ2-2, with 10 nucleotides matching TRBD2. Germline-derived CDR1 and CDR2 are LNHDA and SQIVND (reference sequence). V shed 3 bases and J 4 bases; nucleotides not matched to a gene: 2. CDR3 length: 15 amino acids. The chain's CDR3 is CASSMSGRATGELFF. Here the CDR3 DNA reads TGTGCCAGTAGTATGAGCGGGAGGGCCACCGGGGAGCTGTTTTTT.

The chain is built from TRBV5-1 and TRBJ2-5; 7 bases line up with TRBD2. Germline loops: CDR1 SGHRS, CDR2 YFSETQ. V shed 4 bases, J shed 5 bases, and the junction held 14 bases outside the gene matches. The CDR3 loop spans 16 amino acids. The CDR3 DNA is TGCGCCAGCAGCGTTAACCCTAGCGGCCTGGAGGAGACCCAGTACTTC. This sequence encodes CASSVNPSGLEETQYF.